Here is one T cell receptor (beta chain) with its context. The library came from three nested PCR rounds adapted from ARM-PCR protocols. TCRdb redid the calling of the multiplex PCR reads with MiXCR, one entry per CDR3 protein. The table lists tens of thousands of distinct CDR3 sequences, nearly 70% of them singletons. This sample's RNA came from whole unsorted tissue. The normal lung tissue was taken more than 3 cm from the tumor edge. These data belong to a study of tumor and adjacent non-tumor tissue in lung cancer. CDR3 size: 15 residues. Trimming cost V 3 bases and J 4 bases, with 14 bases left between them. Germline V gene lookup returns CDR1 SGHRS and CDR2 YFSETQ.

Sequencing was done on a sample of distant non-tumor lung tissue. This sequence originates from a woman in her forties or fifties with non-small cell lung cancer. This chain uses TRBV5-1 with TRBJ2-1; tentatively, D is TRBD1 (7 bases). CDR3 sequence reads: CASSSGGTAYNEQFF. The CDR3 DNA follows: TGCGCCAGCAGCTCCGGCGGGACAGCGTACAATGAGCAGTTCTTC.